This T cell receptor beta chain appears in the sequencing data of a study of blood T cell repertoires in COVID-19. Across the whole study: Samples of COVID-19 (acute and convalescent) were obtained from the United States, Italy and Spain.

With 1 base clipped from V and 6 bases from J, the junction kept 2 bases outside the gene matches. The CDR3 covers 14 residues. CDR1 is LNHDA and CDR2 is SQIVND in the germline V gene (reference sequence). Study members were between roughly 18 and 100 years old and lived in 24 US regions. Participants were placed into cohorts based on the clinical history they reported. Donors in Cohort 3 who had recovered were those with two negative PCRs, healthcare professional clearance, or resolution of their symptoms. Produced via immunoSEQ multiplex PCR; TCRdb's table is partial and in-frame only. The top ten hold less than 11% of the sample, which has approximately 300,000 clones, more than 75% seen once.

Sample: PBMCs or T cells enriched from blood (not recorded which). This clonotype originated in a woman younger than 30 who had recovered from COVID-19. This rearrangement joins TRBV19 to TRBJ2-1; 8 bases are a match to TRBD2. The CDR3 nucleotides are TGTGCCAGTAGTATAGCGAGCGGGAGCAATGAGCAGTTCTTC. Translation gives CASSIASGSNEQFF.